The following is a TCR beta chain sequence with its context. Antigen specificity is unknown. Specified time point: cycle 4 day 1 (C4D1), after six to seven weeks of nivolumab. All patients relapsed after autologous stem cell transplantation, and brentuximab vedotin exposure varied. Starting with thawed PBMCs, CD4+ T cells were purified by magnetic negative selection. Complete response, partial response or progressive disease were the best responses. The assay was immunoSEQ multiplex PCR, and TCRdb's table has in-frame clones only and misses some. The sample has around 17,000 clones, over 70% seen once. The CDR3 extends over 15 amino acids. Between the trimmed V and J ends, which lost 2 bases and 4 bases, there was a span of 11 bases. CDR1 MGHRA and CDR2 YSYEKL come from the germline V gene. These data belong to a study of PD-1 blockade in classical Hodgkin lymphoma. Regarding the study as a whole: Repertoire differences have undefined causes, possibly disease activity or prior therapy. Baseline diversity in complete responders resembled that of newly diagnosed patients.

The source is a human donor with classical Hodgkin lymphoma. The chain recombines TRBV4-1 with TRBJ2-2; weak D call: TRBD2 (5 bases). Sequences were derived from CD4+ T cells from blood, sampled before the fourth cycle of nivolumab. DNA of the CDR3: TGCGCCAGCAGCCAACCCAGTGAGGGCACCGGGGAGCTGTTTTTT. Protein product: CASSQPSEGTGELFF.